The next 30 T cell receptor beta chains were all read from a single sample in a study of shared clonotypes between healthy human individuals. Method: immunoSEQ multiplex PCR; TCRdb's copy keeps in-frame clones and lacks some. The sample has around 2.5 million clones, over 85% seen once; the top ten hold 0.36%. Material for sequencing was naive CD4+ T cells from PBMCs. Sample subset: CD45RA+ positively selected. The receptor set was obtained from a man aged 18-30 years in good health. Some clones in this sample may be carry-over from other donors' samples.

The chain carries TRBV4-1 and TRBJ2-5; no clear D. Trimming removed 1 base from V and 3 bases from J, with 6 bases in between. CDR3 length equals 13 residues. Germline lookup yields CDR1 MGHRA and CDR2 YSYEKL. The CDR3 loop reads CASSQGAEETQYF. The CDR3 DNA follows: TGCGCCAGCAGCCAAGGGGCAGAAGAGACCCAGTACTTC.

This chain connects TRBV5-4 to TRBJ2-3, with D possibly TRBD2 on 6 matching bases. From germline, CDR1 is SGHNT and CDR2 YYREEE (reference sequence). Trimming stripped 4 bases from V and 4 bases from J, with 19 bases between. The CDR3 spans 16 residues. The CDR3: CASSNTPGGRADTQYF. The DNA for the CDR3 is TGTGCCAGCAGCAACACCCCAGGAGGGCGGGCAGATACGCAGTATTTT.

The CDR3 reads CASSLEGQLNTEAFF. The CDR3 DNA is TGCGCCAGCAGCTTGGAGGGACAGCTGAACACTGAAGCTTTCTTT. This chain connects TRBV5-1 to TRBJ1-1; 7 positions agree with TRBD1. The V gene end was trimmed by 0 bases and the J gene end by 0 bases; junction bases not matched to a gene: 2. CDR1 is SGHRS, CDR2 YFSETQ, per germline. The CDR3 contains 15 residues.

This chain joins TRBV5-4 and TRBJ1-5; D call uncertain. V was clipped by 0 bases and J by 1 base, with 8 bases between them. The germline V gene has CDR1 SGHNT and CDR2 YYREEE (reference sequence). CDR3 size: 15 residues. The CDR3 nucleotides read TGTGCCAGCAGCTTGGTGCGGGCGAGCAATCAGCCCCAGCATTTT. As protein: CASSLVRASNQPQHF.

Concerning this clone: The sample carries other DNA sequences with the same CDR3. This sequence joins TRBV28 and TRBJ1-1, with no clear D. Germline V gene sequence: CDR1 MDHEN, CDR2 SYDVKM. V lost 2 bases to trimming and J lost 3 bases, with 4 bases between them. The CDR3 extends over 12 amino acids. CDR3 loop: CASSLRDTEAFF. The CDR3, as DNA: TGTGCCAGCAGTTTACGGGACACTGAAGCTTTCTTT. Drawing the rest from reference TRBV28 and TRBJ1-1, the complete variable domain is DVKVTQSSRYLVKRTGEKVFLECVQDMDHENMFWYRQDPGLGLRLIYFSYDVKMKEKGDIPEGYSVSREKKERFSLILESASTNQTSMYLCASSLRDTEAFFGQGTRLTVV.

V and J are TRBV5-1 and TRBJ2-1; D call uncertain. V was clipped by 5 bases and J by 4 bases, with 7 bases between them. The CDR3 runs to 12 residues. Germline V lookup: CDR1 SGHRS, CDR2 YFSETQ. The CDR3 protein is CASRDAYNEQFF. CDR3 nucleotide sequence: TGCGCCAGCAGGGACGCGTACAATGAGCAGTTCTTC.

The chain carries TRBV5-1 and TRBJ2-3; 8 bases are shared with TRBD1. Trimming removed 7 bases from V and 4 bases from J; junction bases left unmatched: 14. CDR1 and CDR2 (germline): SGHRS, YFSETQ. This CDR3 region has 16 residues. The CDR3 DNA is TGCGCCAGCGGGGTCATGGGGGACAGGAGGGCAGATACGCAGTATTTT. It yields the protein CASGVMGDRRADTQYF. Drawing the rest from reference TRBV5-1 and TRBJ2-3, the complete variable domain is KAGVTQTPRYLIKTRGQQVTLSCSPISGHRSVSWYQQTPGQGLQFLFEYFSETQRNKGNFPGRFSGRQFSNSRSEMNVSTLELGDSALYLCASGVMGDRRADTQYFGPGTRLTVL.

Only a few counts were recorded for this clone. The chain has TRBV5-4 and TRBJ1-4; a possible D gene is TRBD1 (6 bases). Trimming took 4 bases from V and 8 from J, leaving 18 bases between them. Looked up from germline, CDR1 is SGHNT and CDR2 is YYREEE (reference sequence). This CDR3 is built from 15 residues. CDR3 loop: CASSRDTATKEKLFF. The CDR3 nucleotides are TGTGCCAGCAGCCGGGACACCGCTACCAAGGAAAAACTGTTTTTT.

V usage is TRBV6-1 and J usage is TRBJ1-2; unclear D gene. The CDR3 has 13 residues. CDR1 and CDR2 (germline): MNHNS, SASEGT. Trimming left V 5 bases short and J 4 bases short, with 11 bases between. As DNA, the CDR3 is TGTGCCAGCAGTTTTGGACTGATCTATGGCTACACCTTC. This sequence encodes CASSFGLIYGYTF.

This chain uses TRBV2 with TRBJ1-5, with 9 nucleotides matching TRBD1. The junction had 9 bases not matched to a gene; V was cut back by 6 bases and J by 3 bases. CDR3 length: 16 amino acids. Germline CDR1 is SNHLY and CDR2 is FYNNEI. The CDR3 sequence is CASSGQGFLNNQPQHF. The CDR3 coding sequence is TGTGCCAGCAGCGGACAGGGGTTCCTTAACAATCAGCCCCAGCATTTT.

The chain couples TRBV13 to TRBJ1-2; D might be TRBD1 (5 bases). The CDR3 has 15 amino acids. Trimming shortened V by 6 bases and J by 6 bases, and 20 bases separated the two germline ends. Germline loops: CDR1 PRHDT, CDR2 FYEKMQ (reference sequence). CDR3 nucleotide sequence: TGTGCCAGCAGTCCCCCCGAAAGGGGAGGAGATGGCTACACCTTC. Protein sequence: CASSPPERGGDGYTF.

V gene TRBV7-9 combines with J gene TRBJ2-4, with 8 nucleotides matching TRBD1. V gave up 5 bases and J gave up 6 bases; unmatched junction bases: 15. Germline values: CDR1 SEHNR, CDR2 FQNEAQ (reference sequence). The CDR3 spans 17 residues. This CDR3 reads CASSLPEGQGRGNIQYF. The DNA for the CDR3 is TGTGCCAGCAGCCTCCCGGAAGGACAGGGACGCGGAAACATTCAGTACTTC.

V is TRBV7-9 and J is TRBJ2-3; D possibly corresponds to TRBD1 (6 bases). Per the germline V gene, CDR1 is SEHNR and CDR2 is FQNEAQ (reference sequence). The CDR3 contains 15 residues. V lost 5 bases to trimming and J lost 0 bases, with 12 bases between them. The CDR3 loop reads CASSILTGSTDTQYF. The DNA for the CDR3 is TGTGCCAGCAGCATCTTGACAGGCAGCACAGATACGCAGTATTTT. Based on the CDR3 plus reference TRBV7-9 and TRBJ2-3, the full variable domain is DTGVSQNPRHKITKRGQNVTFRCDPISEHNRLYWYRQTLGQGPEFLTYFQNEAQLEKSRLLSDRFSAERPKGSFSTLEIQRTEQGDSAMYLCASSILTGSTDTQYFGPGTRLTVL.

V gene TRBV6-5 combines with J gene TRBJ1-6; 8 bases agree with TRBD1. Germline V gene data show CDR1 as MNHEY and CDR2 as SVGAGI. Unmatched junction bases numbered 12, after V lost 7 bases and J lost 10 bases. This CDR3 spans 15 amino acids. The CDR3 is CASTGQTGERSPLHF. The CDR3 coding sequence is TGTGCCAGCACCGGTCAGACAGGGGAGAGATCACCCCTCCACTTT.

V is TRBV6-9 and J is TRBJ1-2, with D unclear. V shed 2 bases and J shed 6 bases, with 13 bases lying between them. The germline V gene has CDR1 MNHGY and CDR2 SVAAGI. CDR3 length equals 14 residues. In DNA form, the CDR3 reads TGTGCCAGCAGTTATCCCCCTCGACCTGATGGCTACACCTTC. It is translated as CASSYPPRPDGYTF.

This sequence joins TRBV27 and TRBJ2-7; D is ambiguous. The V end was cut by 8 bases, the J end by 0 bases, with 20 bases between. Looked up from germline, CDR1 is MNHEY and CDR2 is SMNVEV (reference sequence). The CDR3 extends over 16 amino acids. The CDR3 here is CASGRVSSRSSYEQYF. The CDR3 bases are TGTGCCAGCGGGCGTGTGAGTTCTCGGAGCTCCTACGAGCAGTACTTC.

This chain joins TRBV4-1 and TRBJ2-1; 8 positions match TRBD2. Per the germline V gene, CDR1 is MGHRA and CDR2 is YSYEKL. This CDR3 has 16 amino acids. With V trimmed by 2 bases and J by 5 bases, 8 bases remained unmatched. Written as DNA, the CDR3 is TGCGCCAGCAGCCAAACCGGGACTAGATTAAACAATGAGCAGTTCTTC. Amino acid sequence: CASSQTGTRLNNEQFF.

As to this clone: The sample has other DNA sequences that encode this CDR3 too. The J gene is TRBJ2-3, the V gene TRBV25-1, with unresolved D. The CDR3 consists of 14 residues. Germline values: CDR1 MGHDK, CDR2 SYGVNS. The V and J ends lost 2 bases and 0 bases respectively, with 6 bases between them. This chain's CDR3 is CASSELGSTDTQYF. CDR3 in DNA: TGTGCCAGCAGTGAACTCGGAAGCACAGATACGCAGTATTTT.

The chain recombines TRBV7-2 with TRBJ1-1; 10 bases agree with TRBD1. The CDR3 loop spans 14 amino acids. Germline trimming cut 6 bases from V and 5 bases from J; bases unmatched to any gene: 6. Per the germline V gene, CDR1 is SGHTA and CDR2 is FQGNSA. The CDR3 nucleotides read TGTGCCAGCAGGCCAAGACAGGGGGCAACTGAAGCTTTCTTT. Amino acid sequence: CASRPRQGATEAFF.

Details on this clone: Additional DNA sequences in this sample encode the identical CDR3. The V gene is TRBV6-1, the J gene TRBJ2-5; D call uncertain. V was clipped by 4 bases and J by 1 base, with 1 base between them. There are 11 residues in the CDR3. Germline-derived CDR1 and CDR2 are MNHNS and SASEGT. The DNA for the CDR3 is TGTGCCAGCAGTGCCCAAGAGACCCAGTACTTC. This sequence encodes CASSAQETQYF.

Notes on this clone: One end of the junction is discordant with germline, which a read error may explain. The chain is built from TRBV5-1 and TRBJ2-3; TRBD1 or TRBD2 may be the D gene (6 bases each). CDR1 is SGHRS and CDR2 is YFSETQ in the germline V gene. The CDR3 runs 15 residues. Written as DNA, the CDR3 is TGCGCCAGCTGCTTGGAGGGACATCCGACAGATACGCAGTATTTT. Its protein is CASCLEGHPTDTQYF.

This chain's CDR3 is CASSQDWSQGGSEAFF. The CDR3 DNA is TGTGCCAGCAGCCAAGATTGGTCACAGGGGGGATCTGAAGCTTTCTTT. This sequence joins TRBV4-2 and TRBJ1-1; 8 nucleotides match TRBD1. The CDR3 covers 16 residues. CDR1 and CDR2 (germline): LGHNA, YNFKEQ. Trimming cost V 0 bases and J 6 bases; bases outside gene matches: 9.

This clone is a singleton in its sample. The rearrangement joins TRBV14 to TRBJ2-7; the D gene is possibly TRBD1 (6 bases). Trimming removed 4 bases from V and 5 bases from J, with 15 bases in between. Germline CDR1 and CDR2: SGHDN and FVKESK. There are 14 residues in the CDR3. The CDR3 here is CASSLRQARDEQYF. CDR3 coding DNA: TGTGCCAGCAGCCTTAGACAGGCCCGGGACGAGCAGTACTTC.

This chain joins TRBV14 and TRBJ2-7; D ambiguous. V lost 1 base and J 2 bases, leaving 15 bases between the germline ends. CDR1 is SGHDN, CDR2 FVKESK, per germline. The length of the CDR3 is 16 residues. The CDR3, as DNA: TGTGCCAGCAGCCAAGGACTTTCAGGCGATACCTACGAGCAGTACTTC. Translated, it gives CASSQGLSGDTYEQYF.

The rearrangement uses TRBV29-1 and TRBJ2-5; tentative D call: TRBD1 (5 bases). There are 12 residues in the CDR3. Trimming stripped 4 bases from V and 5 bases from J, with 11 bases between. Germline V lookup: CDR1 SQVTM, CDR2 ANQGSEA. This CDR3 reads CSVGAPGETQYF. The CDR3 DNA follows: TGCAGCGTTGGGGCCCCAGGGGAGACCCAGTACTTC.

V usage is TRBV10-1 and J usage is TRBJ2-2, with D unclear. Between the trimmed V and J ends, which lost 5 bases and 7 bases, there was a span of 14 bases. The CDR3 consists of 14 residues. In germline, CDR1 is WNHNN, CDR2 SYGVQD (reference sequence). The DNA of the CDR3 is TGCGCCAGCAGTTTAAGGCTCCAAGGCGGGGAGCTGTTTTTT. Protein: CASSLRLQGGELFF.

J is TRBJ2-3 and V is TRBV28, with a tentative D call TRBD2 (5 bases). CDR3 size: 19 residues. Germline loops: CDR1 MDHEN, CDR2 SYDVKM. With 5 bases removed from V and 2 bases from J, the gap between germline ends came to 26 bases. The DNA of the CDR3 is TGTGCCAGCAGTGGGGAGTCCCTAGGGCGGTCCCGGCCCACAGATACGCAGTATTTT. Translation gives CASSGESLGRSRPTDTQYF.

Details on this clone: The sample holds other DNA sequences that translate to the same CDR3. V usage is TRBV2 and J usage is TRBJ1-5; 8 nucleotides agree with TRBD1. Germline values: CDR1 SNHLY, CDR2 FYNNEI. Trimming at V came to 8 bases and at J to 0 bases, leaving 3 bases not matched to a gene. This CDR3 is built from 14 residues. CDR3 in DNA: TGTGCCAGCTCTGGACAGGGTAGCAATCAGCCCCAGCATTTT. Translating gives CASSGQGSNQPQHF. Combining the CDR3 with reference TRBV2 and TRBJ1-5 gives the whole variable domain EPEVTQTPSHQVTQMGQEVILRCVPISNHLYFYWYRQILGQKVEFLVSFYNNEISEKSEIFDDQFSVERPDGSNFTLKIRSTKLEDSAMYFCASSGQGSNQPQHFGDGTRLSIL.

The CDR3 here is CASSFPHNAITEAFF. For the CDR3, the DNA is TGTGCCAGCAGTTTCCCCCACAATGCTATCACTGAAGCTTTCTTT. The chain carries TRBV28 and TRBJ1-1; D is uncertain. The CDR3 length is 15 residues. Trimming took off 3 bases at V and 4 bases at J, with 15 bases between the two ends. Germline lookup yields CDR1 MDHEN and CDR2 SYDVKM.

The CDR3 DNA sequence: TGTGCCAGTAGTATAGGACGCCCCTCTGGAAACACCATATATTTT. Residues: CASSIGRPSGNTIYF. The chain employs TRBV19 and TRBJ1-3; D is unresolved. V lost 1 base and J lost 0, with 7 bases in between. CDR1 LNHDA and CDR2 SQIVND come from the germline V gene (reference sequence). The CDR3 is 15 residues long.